Each of the 22 T cell receptor beta chains below was sequenced from the same sample in a study of cytomegalovirus exposure and HLA in healthy donors. The PCR ran on 60 Vbeta and 13 Jbeta primers. The method was immunoSEQ multiplex PCR; TCRdb's version includes in-frame clones alone and lacks a portion of them. The sample data list 180,000 or so clones. The source material was PBMCs. These receptors were obtained from a woman aged 18-29 years in good health and CMV-seropositive.

Turning to this clone: Other nucleotide sequences from this sample produce the same CDR3. The V and J genes are TRBV27 and TRBJ2-2, with 9 bases fitting TRBD1. This CDR3 contains 14 residues. Germline-derived CDR1 and CDR2 are MNHEY and SMNVEV (reference sequence). Trimming took 6 bases from V and 5 from J; bases not matched to a gene: 4. The CDR3 loop is CASSPGTGTGELFF. The DNA of the CDR3 is TGTGCCAGCAGCCCCGGGACAGGGACCGGGGAGCTGTTTTTT.

The rearrangement links TRBV19 to TRBJ2-7; D gene unclear. CDR1 LNHDA and CDR2 SQIVND come from the germline V gene (reference sequence). Between the trimmed V and J ends, which lost 6 bases and 2 bases, there was a span of 14 bases. The CDR3 spans 14 residues. The CDR3: CASRASGGTYEQYF. The CDR3 DNA sequence: TGTGCCAGTAGAGCCTCCGGCGGAACCTACGAGCAGTACTTC.

V gene TRBV7-2 combines with J gene TRBJ1-1; 9 nucleotides align to TRBD1. Trimming cost V 6 bases and J 0 bases; bases outside gene matches: 8. The CDR3 runs 16 residues. Germline V gene data show CDR1 as SGHTA and CDR2 as FQGNSA. The CDR3 loop reads CASSVGTGPMNTEAFF. DNA of the CDR3: TGTGCCAGCAGTGTCGGGACAGGGCCCATGAACACTGAAGCTTTCTTT.

The gene calls are TRBV20-1 and TRBJ1-1; D gene ambiguous. The germline gives CDR1 DFQATT, CDR2 SNEGSKA (reference sequence). V lost 2 bases and J 4 bases, leaving 5 bases between the germline ends. The CDR3 is made up of 11 amino acids. CDR3 in DNA: TGCAGTGCTAGAAGCTTCACTGAAGCTTTCTTT. Its translation: CSARSFTEAFF.

The V call is TRBV29-1, the J call TRBJ2-1; 8 bases agree with TRBD2. The germline V gene has CDR1 SQVTM and CDR2 ANQGSEA. The J segment lost 8 bases and the V segment lost 5 bases, leaving 11 bases of the junction unmatched. CDR3 length: 14 amino acids. The CDR3 DNA is TGCAGCGTTAAGGGAGCGGGGGTACGCTATGAGCAGTTCTTC. This encodes CSVKGAGVRYEQFF.

This chain links TRBV5-4 with TRBJ2-1, with D possibly matching TRBD2 (6 bases). This CDR3 spans 14 amino acids. V was cut by 3 bases and J by 3 bases, with 10 bases left in between. The germline V gene encodes CDR1 SGHNT and CDR2 YYREEE (reference sequence). The CDR3 DNA is TGTGCCAGCAGCTATGGGACTGTCTACAATGAGCAGTTCTTC. Translation: CASSYGTVYNEQFF.

This chain uses TRBV7-9 with TRBJ1-4; D is ambiguous. The CDR3 consists of 14 residues. V lost 5 bases, J lost 5 bases, and 12 bases lay in between. Germline CDR1 and CDR2: SEHNR and FQNEAQ (reference sequence). The CDR3 here is CASSPGWENEKLFF. CDR3 nucleotides: TGTGCCAGCAGCCCTGGTTGGGAGAATGAAAAACTGTTTTTT.

The gene calls are TRBV7-2 and TRBJ1-3; D is undetermined. Germline V lookup: CDR1 SGHTA, CDR2 FQGNSA. With 1 base removed from V and 0 bases from J, the gap between germline ends came to 13 bases. This CDR3 is built from 17 residues. CDR3 coding DNA: TGTGCCAGCAGCTTAGAGCTAATGGAGACCTCTGGAAACACCATATATTTT. It encodes CASSLELMETSGNTIYF.

The chain uses TRBV5-5 and TRBJ2-7; no definite D call. The CDR3 is made up of 11 amino acids. Germline V gives CDR1 SGHKS, CDR2 YYEKEE (reference sequence). With 1 base removed from V and 6 bases from J, the gap between germline ends came to 5 bases. Written as DNA, the CDR3 is TGTGCCAGCAGCTTGTTTAGCGAGCAGTACTTC. Protein: CASSLFSEQYF.

This sequence joins TRBV5-1 and TRBJ2-5, with D possibly matching TRBD1 (6 bases). Germline V gene lookup returns CDR1 SGHRS and CDR2 YFSETQ. The CDR3 length is 15 residues. V was pared by 0 bases and J by 1 base, with 10 bases between. In DNA, the CDR3 is TGCGCCAGCAGCTTGGTCAGGGGATTCCAAGAGACCCAGTACTTC. Translation gives CASSLVRGFQETQYF.

V gene TRBV6-5 combines with J gene TRBJ1-2, with TRBD1 matching 7 bases. CDR3 length: 14 residues. The ends lost 8 bases at V and 3 bases at J; junction bases unmatched: 9. Per germline, CDR1 MNHEY and CDR2 SVGAGI. The CDR3 spells CASRTGVAYYGYTF. In DNA, the CDR3 is TGTGCCAGCCGGACAGGTGTCGCGTACTATGGCTACACCTTC.

The V and J genes are TRBV7-2 and TRBJ2-3, with 9 positions matching TRBD1. Germline lookup yields CDR1 SGHTA and CDR2 FQGNSA. V shed 5 bases and J 5 bases; nucleotides not matched to a gene: 5. CDR3 length: 14 residues. In DNA, the CDR3 is TGTGCCAGCAGCCTACAGGGGGCGCGAGATACGCAGTATTTT. Its translation is CASSLQGARDTQYF.

The genes are TRBV6-4 and TRBJ2-1; 9 nucleotides agree with TRBD2. V was clipped by 0 bases and J by 6 bases; unmatched bases: 15. Per germline, CDR1 MRHNA and CDR2 SNTAGT. The CDR3 loop spans 19 amino acids. The CDR3 DNA sequence: TGTGCCAGCAGTGACTCTGCGGGAGGGCCCTTCGAGTCTGGCAATGAGCAGTTCTTC. Translated, it gives CASSDSAGGPFESGNEQFF.

The rearrangement joins TRBV6-5 to TRBJ1-2; 8 positions agree with TRBD1. Per germline, CDR1 MNHEY and CDR2 SVGAGI. The CDR3 sequence is 12 residues long. With 5 bases clipped from V and 4 bases from J, the junction kept 0 bases outside the gene matches. CDR3 in DNA: TGTGCCAGCAGTACAGGGGGCTATGGCTACACCTTC. Protein: CASSTGGYGYTF.

CDR3 region: CASSLGVATGEDTQYF. The CDR3 bases are TGCGCCAGCAGCTTGGGAGTAGCGACCGGGGAAGATACGCAGTATTTT. V gene TRBV5-1 combines with J gene TRBJ2-3; TRBD2 might be the D (5 bases). Germline V gene sequence: CDR1 SGHRS, CDR2 YFSETQ. Trimming removed 0 bases from V and 5 bases from J, with 16 bases in between. CDR3 size: 16 residues.

A remark on this clone: Other DNA sequences from this sample encode an identical CDR3 as well. This chain connects TRBV6-5 to TRBJ1-2, with D unresolved. The V gene lost 0 bases and the J gene lost 8 bases, with 13 bases spanning the gap. CDR3 length equals 14 residues. The germline gives CDR1 MNHEY, CDR2 SVGAGI. As DNA, the CDR3 is TGTGCCAGCAGTTACTCCCGAGGCCCCGGAGGCTACACCTTC. Protein product: CASSYSRGPGGYTF.

This sequence joins TRBV7-9 and TRBJ1-3; TRBD1 agrees at 11 bases. The V gene's germline CDR1 is SEHNR and CDR2 FQNEAQ (reference sequence). This CDR3 contains 16 residues. After removal of 5 bases from V and 3 bases from J, the junction contained 6 bases not matched to a gene. The CDR3 sequence: CASSPKDRGHGNTIYF. CDR3 in DNA: TGTGCCAGCAGCCCCAAGGACAGGGGGCATGGAAACACCATATATTTT.

The chain combines TRBV2 with TRBJ2-2; D is ambiguous. CDR3 length equals 11 residues. Germline CDR1 reads SNHLY; CDR2 reads FYNNEI. Trimming took 11 bases from V and 6 from J, leaving 10 bases between them. The CDR3 reads CASLESGELFF. The DNA for the CDR3 is TGTGCCTCTTTAGAGTCCGGGGAGCTGTTTTTT.

The genes are TRBV7-9 and TRBJ1-1; D is possibly TRBD1 (6 bases). The CDR3 runs to 13 residues. Germline V CDR1 and CDR2: SEHNR, FQNEAQ (reference sequence). V lost 2 bases, J lost 11 bases, and 15 bases lay in between. The CDR3 protein is CASSLSVMQGAFF. The CDR3, as DNA: TGTGCCAGCAGCTTATCTGTCATGCAGGGGGCTTTCTTT. Drawing the rest from reference TRBV7-9 and TRBJ1-1, the complete variable domain is DTGVSQNPRHKITKRGQNVTFRCDPISEHNRLYWYRQTLGQGPEFLTYFQNEAQLEKSRLLSDRFSAERPKGSFSTLEIQRTEQGDSAMYLCASSLSVMQGAFFGQGTRLTVV.

The rearrangement links TRBV7-9 to TRBJ1-1; TRBD1 matches 8 bases. Germline lookup yields CDR1 SEHNR and CDR2 FQNEAQ (reference sequence). With V trimmed by 1 base and J by 1 base, 2 bases remained unmatched. The CDR3 is 15 residues long. The CDR3 region has the DNA TGTGCCAGCAGCTTAGAGGGGACAGGGAACACTGAAGCTTTCTTT. This gives the protein CASSLEGTGNTEAFF.

The J gene is TRBJ2-7, the V gene TRBV4-1; no clear D. The CDR3 contains 15 residues. V was shortened by 1 base and J by 5 bases, with 15 bases between the two germline ends. Germline CDR1 and CDR2: MGHRA and YSYEKL. The CDR3: CASSQGSTQLHEQYF. For the CDR3, the DNA is TGCGCCAGCAGCCAAGGGTCCACCCAACTCCACGAGCAGTACTTC.

V gene TRBV5-1 combines with J gene TRBJ2-7, with 8 bases that match TRBD1. V trimming: 2 bases; J trimming: 5 bases; junction bases outside the gene matches: 3. Germline CDR1 SGHRS, CDR2 YFSETQ. The CDR3 spans 13 residues. In DNA form, the CDR3 reads TGCGCCAGCAGCTTCCAGGACAGGGACGAGCAGTACTTC. Its protein product is CASSFQDRDEQYF.